This TCR beta chain was captured in a study of blood T cell repertoires in COVID-19. Study background: The United States, Italy and Spain supplied acute and convalescent COVID-19 samples. The cDNA or gDNA used as material had been derived from T cells, B-cell-depleted T cells, or PBMCs.

Original processing methods: Estimation of nucleated cell counts relied on the amplification of reference gene primers. Generated by immunoSEQ multiplex PCR, the TCRdb table keeps only in-frame clones and is missing some. V and J calls and clone size come straight from that table; D and trimming were deduced from the DNA. Found here are 250,000 to 350,000 clones, about 90% of them singletons; the top ten hold 2% to 3%. Germline CDR1 is SGHAT and CDR2 is FQNNGV. The V gene lost 1 base and the J gene lost 6 bases, with 10 bases spanning the gap. The CDR3 covers 14 residues. V is TRBV11-2 and J is TRBJ1-5; D not certain. Sequenced input: peripheral blood. The TCR comes from a man younger than 35 with active or convalescent COVID-19. Written as DNA, the CDR3 is TGTGCCAGCAGCTTAGGGGCGTTAGGTCAGCCCCAGCATTTT. It is translated as CASSLGALGQPQHF. The full variable domain, rest sourced from reference TRBV11-2 and TRBJ1-5, is EAGVAQSPRYKIIEKRQSVAFWCNPISGHATLYWYQQILGQGPKLLIQFQNNGVVDDSQLPKDRFSAERLKGVDSTLKIQPAKLEDSAVYLCASSLGALGQPQHFGDGTRLSIL.